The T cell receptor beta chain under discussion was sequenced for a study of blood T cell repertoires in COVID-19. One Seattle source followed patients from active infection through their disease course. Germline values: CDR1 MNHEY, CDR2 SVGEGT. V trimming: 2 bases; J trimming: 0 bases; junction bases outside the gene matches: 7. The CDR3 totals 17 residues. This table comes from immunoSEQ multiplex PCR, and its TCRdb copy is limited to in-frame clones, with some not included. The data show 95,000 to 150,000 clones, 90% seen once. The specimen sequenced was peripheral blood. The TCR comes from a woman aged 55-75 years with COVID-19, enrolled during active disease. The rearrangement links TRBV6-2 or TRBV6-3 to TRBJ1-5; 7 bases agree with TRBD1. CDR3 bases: TGTGCCAGCAGTTACCAAGGACAGGTCTATAGCAATCAGCCCCAGCATTTT. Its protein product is CASSYQGQVYSNQPQHF.